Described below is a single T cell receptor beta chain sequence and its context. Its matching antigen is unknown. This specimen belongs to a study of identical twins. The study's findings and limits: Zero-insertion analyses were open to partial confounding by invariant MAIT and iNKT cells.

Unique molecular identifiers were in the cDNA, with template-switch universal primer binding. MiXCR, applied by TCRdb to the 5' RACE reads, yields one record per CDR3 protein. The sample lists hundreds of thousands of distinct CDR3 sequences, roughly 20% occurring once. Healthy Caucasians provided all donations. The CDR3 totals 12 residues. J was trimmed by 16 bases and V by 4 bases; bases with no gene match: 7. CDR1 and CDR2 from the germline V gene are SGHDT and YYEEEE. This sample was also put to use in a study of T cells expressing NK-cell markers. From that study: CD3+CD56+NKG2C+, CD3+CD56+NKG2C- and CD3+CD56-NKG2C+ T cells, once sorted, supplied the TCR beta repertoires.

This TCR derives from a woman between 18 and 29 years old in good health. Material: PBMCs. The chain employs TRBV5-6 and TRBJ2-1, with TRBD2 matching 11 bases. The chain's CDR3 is CASSAGTSGYFF. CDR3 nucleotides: TGTGCCAGCAGCGCTGGGACTAGCGGTTATTTCTTC.